This T cell receptor beta chain originates from a study of blood T cell repertoires in COVID-19. Clones were read by immunoSEQ multiplex PCR, and TCRdb kept only the in-frame ones, dropping some. The table includes a few hundred thousand clones, 80% to 90% detected once. Sequences were obtained from PBMCs or T cells enriched from blood (not recorded which). The receptor was derived from a woman between 40 and 55 years old with acute COVID-19.

The CDR3 region is CASTTSEKETQYF. In DNA, the CDR3 is TGCGCCAGCACTACTAGCGAGAAAGAGACCCAGTACTTC. This chain uses TRBV5-1 with TRBJ2-5; TRBD2 agrees at 7 bases. The junction had 5 bases not matched to a gene; V was cut back by 6 bases and J by 3 bases. The CDR3 sequence is 13 residues long. Germline-derived CDR1 and CDR2 are SGHRS and YFSETQ. The full variable domain, its missing parts supplied by reference TRBV5-1 and TRBJ2-5, is KAGVTQTPRYLIKTRGQQVTLSCSPISGHRSVSWYQQTPGQGLQFLFEYFSETQRNKGNFPGRFSGRQFSNSRSEMNVSTLELGDSALYLCASTTSEKETQYFGPGTRLLVL.